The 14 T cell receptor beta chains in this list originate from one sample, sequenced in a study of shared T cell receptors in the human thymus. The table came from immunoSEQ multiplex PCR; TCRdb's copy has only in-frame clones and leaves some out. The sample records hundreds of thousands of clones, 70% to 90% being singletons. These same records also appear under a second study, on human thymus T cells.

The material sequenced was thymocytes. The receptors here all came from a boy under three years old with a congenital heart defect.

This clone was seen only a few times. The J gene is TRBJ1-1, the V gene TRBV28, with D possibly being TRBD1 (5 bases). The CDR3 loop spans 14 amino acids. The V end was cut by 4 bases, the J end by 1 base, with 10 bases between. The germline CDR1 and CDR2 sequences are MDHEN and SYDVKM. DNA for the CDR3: TGTGCCAGCAGTTGCAAAACAGGGAACACTGAAGCTTTCTTT. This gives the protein CASSCKTGNTEAFF.

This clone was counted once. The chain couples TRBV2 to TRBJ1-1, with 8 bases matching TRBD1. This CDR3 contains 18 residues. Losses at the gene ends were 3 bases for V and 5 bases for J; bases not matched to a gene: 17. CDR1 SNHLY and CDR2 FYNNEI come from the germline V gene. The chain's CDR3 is CASSDPYRTGWGGTEAFF. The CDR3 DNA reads TGTGCCAGCAGTGACCCTTACCGGACAGGGTGGGGGGGAACTGAAGCTTTCTTT.

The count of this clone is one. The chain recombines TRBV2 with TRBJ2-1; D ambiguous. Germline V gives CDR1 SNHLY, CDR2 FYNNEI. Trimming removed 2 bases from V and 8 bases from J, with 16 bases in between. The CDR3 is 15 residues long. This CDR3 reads CASSEFRSELYEQFF. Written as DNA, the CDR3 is TGTGCCAGCAGTGAATTCCGCTCTGAACTCTATGAGCAGTTCTTC.

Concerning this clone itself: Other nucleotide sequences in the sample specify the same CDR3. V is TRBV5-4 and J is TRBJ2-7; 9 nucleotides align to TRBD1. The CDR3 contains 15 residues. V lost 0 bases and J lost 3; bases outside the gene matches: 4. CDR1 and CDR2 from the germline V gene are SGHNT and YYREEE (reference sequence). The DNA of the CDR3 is TGTGCCAGCAGCTTGGAGCTGGACAGGGGCTACGAGCAGTACTTC. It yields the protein CASSLELDRGYEQYF. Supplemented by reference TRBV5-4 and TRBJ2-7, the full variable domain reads ETGVTQSPTHLIKTRGQQVTLRCSSQSGHNTVSWYQQALGQGPQFIFQYYREEENGRGNFPPRFSGLQFPNYSSELNVNALELDDSALYLCASSLELDRGYEQYFGPGTRLTVT.

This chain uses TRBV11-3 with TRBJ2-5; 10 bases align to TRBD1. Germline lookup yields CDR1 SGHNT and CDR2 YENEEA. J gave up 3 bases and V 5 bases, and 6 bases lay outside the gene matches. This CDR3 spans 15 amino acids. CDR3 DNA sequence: TGTGCCAGCAGCGTAGGTGGGACAGGGGAAGAGACCCAGTACTTC. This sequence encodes CASSVGGTGEETQYF.

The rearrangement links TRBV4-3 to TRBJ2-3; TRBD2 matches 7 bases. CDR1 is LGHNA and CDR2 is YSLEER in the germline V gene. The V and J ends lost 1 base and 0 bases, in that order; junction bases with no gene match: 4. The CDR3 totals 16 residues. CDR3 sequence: CASSQGGSGSTDTQYF. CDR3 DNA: TGCGCCAGCAGCCAAGGGGGTAGCGGGAGCACAGATACGCAGTATTTT.

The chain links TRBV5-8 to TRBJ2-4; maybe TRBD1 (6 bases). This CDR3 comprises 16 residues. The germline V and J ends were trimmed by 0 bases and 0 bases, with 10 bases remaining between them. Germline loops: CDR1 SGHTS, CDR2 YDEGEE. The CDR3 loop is CASSLGGRGAKNIQYF. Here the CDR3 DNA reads TGTGCCAGCAGCTTGGGGGGGCGAGGAGCCAAAAACATTCAGTACTTC. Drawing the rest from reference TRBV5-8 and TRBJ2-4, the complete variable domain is EAGVTQSPTHLIKTRGQQATLRCSPISGHTSVYWYQQALGLGLQFLLWYDEGEERNRGNFPPRFSGRQFPNYSSELNVNALELEDSALYLCASSLGGRGAKNIQYFGAGTRLSVL.

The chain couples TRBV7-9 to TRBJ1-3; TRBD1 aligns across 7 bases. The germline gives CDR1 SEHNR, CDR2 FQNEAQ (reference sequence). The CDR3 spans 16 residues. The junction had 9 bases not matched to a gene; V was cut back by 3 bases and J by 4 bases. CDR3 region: CASSFHIHRGGNTIYF. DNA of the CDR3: TGTGCCAGCAGCTTCCACATCCACAGGGGAGGAAACACCATATATTTT.

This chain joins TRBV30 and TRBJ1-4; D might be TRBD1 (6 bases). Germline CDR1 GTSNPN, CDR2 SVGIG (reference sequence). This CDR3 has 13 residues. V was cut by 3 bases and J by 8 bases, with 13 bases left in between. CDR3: CAWRMGQGEKLFF. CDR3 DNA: TGTGCCTGGAGGATGGGACAAGGGGAAAAACTGTTTTTT.

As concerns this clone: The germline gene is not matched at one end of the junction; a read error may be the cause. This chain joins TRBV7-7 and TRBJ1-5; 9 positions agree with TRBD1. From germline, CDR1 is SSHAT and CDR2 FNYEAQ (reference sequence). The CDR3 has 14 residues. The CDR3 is CASSWDRAGQPQHF. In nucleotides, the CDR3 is TGTGCTAGCAGCTGGGACAGGGCTGGTCAGCCCCAGCATTTT.

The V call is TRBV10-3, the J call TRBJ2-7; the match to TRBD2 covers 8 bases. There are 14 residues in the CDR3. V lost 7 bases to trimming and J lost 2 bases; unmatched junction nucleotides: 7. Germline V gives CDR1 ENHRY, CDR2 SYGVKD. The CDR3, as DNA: TGTGCCATCAAAGGGCGGGAGGAACCCTACGAGCAGTACTTC. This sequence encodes CAIKGREEPYEQYF.

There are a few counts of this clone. This chain's CDR3 is CASSLGQTQNTIYF. CDR3 DNA: TGTGCCAGCAGCTTAGGACAGACGCAGAACACCATATATTTT. The V and J genes are TRBV7-6 and TRBJ1-3, with a weak D call TRBD1 (5 bases). Germline lookup yields CDR1 SGHVS and CDR2 FNYEAQ. V shed 1 base and J shed 7 bases, with 11 bases lying between them. CDR3 length equals 14 residues.

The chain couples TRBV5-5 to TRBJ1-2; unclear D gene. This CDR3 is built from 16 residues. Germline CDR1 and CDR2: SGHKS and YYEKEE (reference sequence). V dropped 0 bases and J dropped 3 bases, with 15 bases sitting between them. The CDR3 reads CASSLVSGGSDYGYTF. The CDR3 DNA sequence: TGTGCCAGCAGCTTGGTTTCAGGAGGAAGTGACTATGGCTACACCTTC.

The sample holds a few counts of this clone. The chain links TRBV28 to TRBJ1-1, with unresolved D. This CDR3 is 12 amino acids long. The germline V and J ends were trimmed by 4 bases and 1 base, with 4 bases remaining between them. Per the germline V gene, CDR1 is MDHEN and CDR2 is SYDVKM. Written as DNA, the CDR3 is TGTGCCAGCAGTTACAAGAACACTGAAGCTTTCTTT. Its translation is CASSYKNTEAFF.